The 22 T cell receptor beta chains reported below all come from one sample, sequenced in a study of control samples from healthy donors and cancer patients. Sequencing was performed with immunoSEQ multiplex PCR; in TCRdb, only in-frame clones are kept and a portion is missing. This table has some 110,000 clones, 83% appearing once. The sample comprised blood. The receptors shown here come from a woman aged 50 to 60 in good health.

Only one count was recorded for this clone. The genes are TRBV6-2 or TRBV6-3 and TRBJ1-5; a possible D gene is TRBD1 (5 bases). This CDR3 has 15 residues. Trimming cost V 5 bases and J 11 bases, with 22 bases left between them. Germline V gives CDR1 MNHEY, CDR2 SVGEGT. The CDR3 bases are TGTGCCAGCAGTGAGGAGGGGAGGGGTATTGAAGCCCAGCATTTT. Its translation: CASSEEGRGIEAQHF.

The chain is built from TRBV9 and TRBJ2-2; D may be TRBD1 (6 bases). Per the germline V gene, CDR1 is SGDLS and CDR2 is YYNGEE. This CDR3 comprises 15 residues. Trimming took 0 bases from V and 3 from J, leaving 9 bases between them. The CDR3 sequence is CASSVVGGDTGELFF. In DNA form, the CDR3 reads TGTGCCAGCAGCGTAGTAGGGGGTGACACCGGGGAGCTGTTTTTT.

The V and J genes are TRBV19 and TRBJ1-1, with D uncertain. CDR3 length equals 15 residues. Germline lookup yields CDR1 LNHDA and CDR2 SQIVND (reference sequence). With 0 bases removed from V and 0 bases from J, the gap between germline ends came to 8 bases. The CDR3 DNA follows: TGTGCCAGTAGTATAGACAGTTTAATGAACACTGAAGCTTTCTTT. It yields the protein CASSIDSLMNTEAFF.

The rearrangement joins TRBV19 to TRBJ1-4; unclear D gene. The germline V and J ends were trimmed by 2 bases and 5 bases, with 12 bases remaining between them. The CDR3 is 15 amino acids. Germline CDR1 and CDR2: LNHDA and SQIVND (reference sequence). Here the CDR3 reads CASSIQYGHNEKLFF. CDR3 nucleotides: TGTGCCAGTAGTATACAGTACGGGCACAATGAAAAACTGTTTTTT.

Regarding this clone: One end of the junction does not line up with germline, which may come from a read error. This chain connects TRBV6-2 or TRBV6-3 to TRBJ2-1, with unresolved D. CDR1 is MNHEY and CDR2 is SVGEGT in the germline V gene. The CDR3 has 13 residues. DNA for the CDR3: TGTGCCAGCAGGTACTTCGGGTCGGATGAGCAGTTCTTC. Residues: CASRYFGSDEQFF.

This clone was seen a few times. The chain has TRBV28 and TRBJ2-7, with no clear D. CDR3 length: 15 residues. CDR1 MDHEN and CDR2 SYDVKM come from the germline V gene. Trimming cost V 3 bases and J 0 bases, with 12 bases left between them. CDR3 protein: CASSFESMSSYEQYF. In DNA, the CDR3 is TGTGCCAGCAGTTTTGAAAGCATGAGCTCCTACGAGCAGTACTTC.

The rearrangement joins TRBV28 to TRBJ2-3, with 7 bases matching TRBD1. With V trimmed by 4 bases and J by 3 bases, 4 bases remained unmatched. This CDR3 spans 14 amino acids. Germline assignment: CDR1 MDHEN and CDR2 SYDVKM. This CDR3 reads CASSYRGVTDTQYF. The CDR3 DNA reads TGTGCCAGCAGTTACAGGGGTGTGACAGATACGCAGTATTTT.

The V gene is TRBV7-9, the J gene TRBJ2-4; D may be TRBD2 (6 bases). The CDR3 has 14 residues. CDR1 and CDR2 (germline): SEHNR, FQNEAQ (reference sequence). The V end lost 1 base, the J end lost 8 bases, and 12 bases lay between the germline ends. CDR3: CASSLGETSDIQYF. The CDR3 nucleotides are TGTGCCAGCAGCTTAGGGGAGACTAGTGACATTCAGTACTTC.

This clone was recorded a few times. This sequence joins TRBV15 and TRBJ1-2; D ambiguous. Germline CDR1 and CDR2: LNHNV and YYDKDF (reference sequence). This CDR3 is 14 amino acids long. V shed 3 bases and J shed 4 bases, with 12 bases lying between them. Here the CDR3 DNA reads TGTGCCACCAGCAGGCCCGGGCTTTCCTATGGCTACACCTTC. As protein: CATSRPGLSYGYTF.

The chain is built from TRBV6-5 and TRBJ1-1; D may be TRBD1 (5 bases). CDR1 MNHEY and CDR2 SVGAGI come from the germline V gene. This CDR3 is 13 amino acids long. CDR3 protein: CVAARDMNTEAFF. CDR3 nucleotides: TGTGTTGCCGCCAGGGATATGAACACTGAAGCTTTCTTT.

The V and J genes are TRBV5-5 and TRBJ1-5, with 8 bases aligning to TRBD1. The V segment lost 3 bases and the J segment 6 bases; nucleotides outside the gene matches: 17. The CDR3 spans 18 residues. From germline, CDR1 is SGHKS and CDR2 YYEKEE (reference sequence). The CDR3 DNA sequence: TGTGCCAGCAGCTCACTCCTTCGGGACAGGTTAGTGGGTCAGCCCCAGCATTTT. Its translation: CASSSLLRDRLVGQPQHF. Combining the CDR3 with reference TRBV5-5 and TRBJ1-5 gives the whole variable domain DAGVTQSPTHLIKTRGQQVTLRCSPISGHKSVSWYQQVLGQGPQFIFQYYEKEERGRGNFPDRFSARQFPNYSSELNVNALLLGDSALYLCASSSLLRDRLVGQPQHFGDGTRLSIL.

The V gene is TRBV7-2, the J gene TRBJ2-3, with TRBD2 identical over 10 bases. The germline V gene encodes CDR1 SGHTA and CDR2 FQGNSA. Trimming took 1 base from V and 5 from J; bases not matched to a gene: 6. CDR3 length: 16 residues. The DNA of the CDR3 is TGTGCCAGCAGCTTAGGGAGCGGGGGGGCAATAGATACGCAGTATTTT. Amino acids: CASSLGSGGAIDTQYF.

The chain joins TRBV19 to TRBJ2-3; 7 nucleotides agree with TRBD2. Germline CDR1 reads LNHDA; CDR2 reads SQIVND (reference sequence). This CDR3 contains 12 residues. V shed 5 bases, J shed 8 bases, and the junction held 4 bases outside the gene matches. The CDR3: CASSPSGGTQYF. The CDR3 coding sequence is TGTGCCAGTAGTCCTAGCGGCGGTACGCAGTATTTT.

The chain recombines TRBV5-4 with TRBJ1-2; D possibly corresponds to TRBD1 (5 bases). V was clipped by 4 bases and J by 1 base, with 11 bases between them. This CDR3 region has 14 residues. Germline V gene data show CDR1 as SGHNT and CDR2 as YYREEE (reference sequence). The CDR3 DNA reads as TGTGCCAGCAGCACTCGGACACTTAACTATGGCTACACCTTC. Protein: CASSTRTLNYGYTF.

V gene TRBV11-2 combines with J gene TRBJ2-7; D is perhaps TRBD1 (6 bases). Per the germline V gene, CDR1 is SGHAT and CDR2 is FQNNGV. The CDR3 contains 15 residues. The V end lost 5 bases, the J end lost 0 bases, and 14 bases lay between the germline ends. This chain's CDR3 is CASSPSGVSSYEQYF. As DNA, the CDR3 is TGTGCCAGCAGCCCTTCAGGGGTGAGCTCCTACGAGCAGTACTTC.

This clone has only a few counts. The chain combines TRBV5-1 with TRBJ1-5, with TRBD1 matching 9 bases. The germline V gene encodes CDR1 SGHRS and CDR2 YFSETQ. With 4 bases clipped from V and 7 bases from J, the junction kept 3 bases outside the gene matches. The CDR3 has 13 residues. CDR3 sequence reads: CASSRTGEQPQHF. The CDR3 coding sequence is TGCGCCAGCAGCCGGACAGGGGAACAGCCCCAGCATTTT.

This clone was recorded only once. The chain recombines TRBV12-3 or TRBV12-4 with TRBJ2-7; no definite D call. The V and J ends lost 5 bases and 5 bases respectively, with 13 bases between them. The CDR3 totals 13 residues. CDR3 sequence (DNA): TGTGCCAGCAGTGGCACCCGGCCCCACGAGCAGTACTTC. Its translation is CASSGTRPHEQYF.

The rearrangement links TRBV27 to TRBJ2-7; 11 bases are a match to TRBD1. From germline, CDR1 is MNHEY and CDR2 SMNVEV (reference sequence). V gave up 6 bases and J gave up 7 bases; unmatched junction bases: 8. The CDR3 contains 14 residues. CDR3: CASSRRDRGKEQYF. CDR3 nucleotide sequence: TGTGCCAGCAGCCGCCGGGACAGGGGGAAAGAGCAGTACTTC.

The V call is TRBV7-2, the J call TRBJ2-7; 7 bases align to TRBD1. CDR3 length: 14 amino acids. CDR1 is SGHTA and CDR2 is FQGNSA in the germline V gene. The V segment lost 4 bases and the J segment 2 bases; nucleotides outside the gene matches: 5. The CDR3 spells CASSSGQEAYEQYF. CDR3 coding DNA: TGTGCCAGCAGCTCAGGACAGGAAGCCTACGAGCAGTACTTC.

The chain links TRBV27 to TRBJ2-2; D is undetermined. Germline V gene lookup returns CDR1 MNHEY and CDR2 SMNVEV (reference sequence). Trimming shortened V by 5 bases and J by 0 bases, and 10 bases separated the two germline ends. The CDR3 has 15 amino acids. CDR3 bases: TGTGCCAGCAGTGTCGACTGGACGAACACCGGGGAGCTGTTTTTT. This sequence encodes CASSVDWTNTGELFF.

This clone occurred many times. V and J are TRBV6-6 and TRBJ1-6, with unresolved D. The length of the CDR3 is 16 residues. Looked up from germline, CDR1 is MNHNY and CDR2 is SVGAGI (reference sequence). V shed 0 bases and J shed 4 bases, with 10 bases lying between them. CDR3 bases: TGTGCCAGCAGTTACTCACTGGGAGATTATAATTCACCCCTCCACTTT. Amino acid sequence: CASSYSLGDYNSPLHF.

This clone was seen a single time. The V call is TRBV29-1, the J call TRBJ2-7; D is possibly TRBD2 (6 bases). The CDR3 runs 14 residues. CDR1 SQVTM and CDR2 ANQGSEA come from the germline V gene. With 3 bases removed from V and 2 bases from J, the gap between germline ends came to 14 bases. In DNA, the CDR3 is TGCAGCGTTGAGAGTGACTCGGGGGCCTACGAGCAGTACTTC. Translation: CSVESDSGAYEQYF.